Each of the 10 T cell receptor beta chains below was sequenced from the same sample in a study of blood T cell repertoires in COVID-19. Here immunoSEQ multiplex PCR was the method, and the copy in TCRdb shows in-frame clones only, minus some. The table includes around 25,000 clones, about 91% detected once. Sequenced sample: peripheral blood. The receptors were sampled from a human donor with active COVID-19. The donor label of this sample is uncertain.

This rearrangement joins TRBV5-1 to TRBJ2-5; 7 bases are a match to TRBD2. This CDR3 contains 14 residues. Trimming cost V 0 bases and J 7 bases; bases outside gene matches: 6. From germline, CDR1 is SGHRS and CDR2 YFSETQ. CDR3 sequence reads: CASSLAGGEGTQYF. The DNA of the CDR3 is TGCGCCAGCAGCTTGGCGGGGGGTGAAGGGACCCAGTACTTC.

J is TRBJ1-2 and V is TRBV27; D call uncertain. The germline V and J ends were trimmed by 6 bases and 0 bases, with 8 bases remaining between them. The CDR3 consists of 13 residues. The V gene's germline CDR1 is MNHEY and CDR2 SMNVEV (reference sequence). The CDR3 sequence: CASRPETNYGYTF. For the CDR3, the DNA is TGTGCCAGCAGGCCGGAGACTAACTATGGCTACACCTTC.

The V gene is TRBV2, the J gene TRBJ2-3; no firm D call. V was pared by 0 bases and J by 4 bases, with 8 bases between. Per germline, CDR1 SNHLY and CDR2 FYNNEI. CDR3 length equals 14 residues. CDR3: CASSEASVADTQYF. CDR3 nucleotides: TGTGCCAGCAGTGAAGCGAGCGTAGCAGATACGCAGTATTTT. Filled out from reference TRBV2 and TRBJ2-3, the complete variable domain reads EPEVTQTPSHQVTQMGQEVILRCVPISNHLYFYWYRQILGQKVEFLVSFYNNEISEKSEIFDDQFSVERPDGSNFTLKIRSTKLEDSAMYFCASSEASVADTQYFGPGTRLTVL.

V gene TRBV11-2 combines with J gene TRBJ1-2; TRBD1 aligns across 10 bases. V lost 0 bases to trimming and J lost 7 bases; unmatched junction nucleotides: 5. The CDR3 length is 15 residues. Germline values: CDR1 SGHAT, CDR2 FQNNGV. In DNA, the CDR3 is TGTGCCAGCAGCTTAGATGGGACAGGGGCTAGTGGCTACACCTTC. This gives the protein CASSLDGTGASGYTF.

This clone occurred a few times. This chain uses TRBV5-4 with TRBJ2-1; perhaps TRBD2 as D (5 bases). Per the germline V gene, CDR1 is SGHNT and CDR2 is YYREEE (reference sequence). The CDR3 extends over 14 amino acids. V shed 4 bases and J shed 2 bases, with 10 bases lying between them. The CDR3 sequence is CASSAYGAYNEQFF. The CDR3 coding sequence is TGTGCCAGCAGCGCCTACGGGGCCTACAATGAGCAGTTCTTC.

This clone was picked up one time. This chain joins TRBV6-2 or TRBV6-3 and TRBJ2-1; D possibly corresponds to TRBD1 (6 bases). Germline-derived CDR1 and CDR2 are MNHEY and SVGEGT. Trimming shortened V by 2 bases and J by 2 bases, and 10 bases separated the two germline ends. This CDR3 is built from 15 residues. The CDR3 DNA is TGTGCCAGCAGTTACGAAGGACAGCCCTACAATGAGCAGTTCTTC. Amino acid sequence: CASSYEGQPYNEQFF.

The chain uses TRBV27 and TRBJ2-3; 9 nucleotides align to TRBD1. V shed 5 bases and J 1 base; nucleotides not matched to a gene: 10. The length of the CDR3 is 17 residues. Germline assignment: CDR1 MNHEY and CDR2 SMNVEV (reference sequence). In DNA form, the CDR3 reads TGTGCCAGCAGTCAACCCGGACAGGGGTATGGCACAGATACGCAGTATTTT. Its protein product is CASSQPGQGYGTDTQYF.

The V gene is TRBV5-1, the J gene TRBJ1-1, with 7 positions matching TRBD1. V gave up 4 bases and J gave up 5 bases; unmatched junction bases: 11. Germline values: CDR1 SGHRS, CDR2 YFSETQ. There are 15 residues in the CDR3. CDR3 DNA: TGCGCCAGCAGCCGGGACAGTCTGAGGATGACTGAAGCTTTCTTT. Its protein product is CASSRDSLRMTEAFF.

This clone turned up a few times. The genes are TRBV30 and TRBJ1-6; 7 bases align to TRBD1. The CDR3 runs 13 residues. V dropped 5 bases and J dropped 6; count of bases not matched to a gene: 4. The germline gives CDR1 GTSNPN, CDR2 SVGIG (reference sequence). CDR3 sequence: CAWAGTVNSPLHF. The CDR3 DNA follows: TGTGCCTGGGCCGGGACAGTTAATTCACCCCTCCACTTT.

V and J are TRBV7-8 and TRBJ2-5; D gene unclear. The CDR3 is made up of 14 amino acids. Germline V lookup: CDR1 SGHVS, CDR2 FQNEAQ. Trimming took 4 bases from V and 5 from J, leaving 14 bases between them. CDR3 nucleotide sequence: TGTGCCAGCAGCTATACTGATCGTCGCGAGACCCAGTACTTC. It codes for CASSYTDRRETQYF.